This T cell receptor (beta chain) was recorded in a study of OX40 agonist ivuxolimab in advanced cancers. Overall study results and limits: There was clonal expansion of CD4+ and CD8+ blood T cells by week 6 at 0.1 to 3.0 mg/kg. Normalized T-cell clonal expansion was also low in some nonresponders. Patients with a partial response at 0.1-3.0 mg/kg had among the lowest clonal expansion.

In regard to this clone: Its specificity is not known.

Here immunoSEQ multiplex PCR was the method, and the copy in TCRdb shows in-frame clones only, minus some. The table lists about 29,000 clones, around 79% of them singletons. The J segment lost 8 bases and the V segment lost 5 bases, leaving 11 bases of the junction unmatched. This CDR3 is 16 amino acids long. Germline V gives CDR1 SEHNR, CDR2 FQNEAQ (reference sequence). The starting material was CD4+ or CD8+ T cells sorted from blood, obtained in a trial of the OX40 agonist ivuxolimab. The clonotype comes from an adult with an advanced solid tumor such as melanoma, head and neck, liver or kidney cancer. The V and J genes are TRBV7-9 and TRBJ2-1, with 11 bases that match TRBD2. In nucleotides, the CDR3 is TGTGCCAGCAGCCATGAAATAGCGGGGGGGTATGATGAGCAGTTCTTC. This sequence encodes CASSHEIAGGYDEQFF.